Included here is one T cell receptor beta chain sequence, with context. Trimming removed 0 bases at V and 4 bases at J, with 13 bases between. The CDR3 is made up of 15 amino acids. Germline lookup yields CDR1 SGHNT and CDR2 YYREEE (reference sequence). The sample originates from a study of blood T cell repertoires in COVID-19. Across the whole study: From the United States, Italy and Spain came samples of acute and convalescent COVID-19.

The assay was immunoSEQ multiplex PCR, and TCRdb's table has in-frame clones only and misses some. The sample consists of about 220,000 clones, approximately 83% of them appearing once. The J gene is TRBJ1-2, the V gene TRBV5-4, with D unclear. The sample consisted of PBMCs or T cells enriched from blood (not recorded which). The clonotype originates from a woman aged 40-49 years who had been exposed to COVID-19. In nucleotides, the CDR3 is TGTGCCAGCAGCTTGGATGCGGGGAAGGGCTATGGCTACACCTTC. Protein product: CASSLDAGKGYGYTF.